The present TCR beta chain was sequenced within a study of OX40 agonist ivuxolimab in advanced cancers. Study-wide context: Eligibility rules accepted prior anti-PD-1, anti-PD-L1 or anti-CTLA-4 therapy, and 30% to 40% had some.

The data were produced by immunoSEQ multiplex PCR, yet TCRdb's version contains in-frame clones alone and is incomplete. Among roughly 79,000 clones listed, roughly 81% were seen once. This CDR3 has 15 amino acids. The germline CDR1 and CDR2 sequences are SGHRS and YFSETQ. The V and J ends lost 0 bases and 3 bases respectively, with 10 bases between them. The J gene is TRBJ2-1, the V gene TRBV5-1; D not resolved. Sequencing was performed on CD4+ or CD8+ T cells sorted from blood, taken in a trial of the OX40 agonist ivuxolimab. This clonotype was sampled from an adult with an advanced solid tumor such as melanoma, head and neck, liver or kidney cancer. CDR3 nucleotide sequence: TGCGCCAGCAGCTTGGTAGGCGCCCTCTACAATGAGCAGTTCTTC. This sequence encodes CASSLVGALYNEQFF.